Presented here are 32 T cell receptor beta chains from one specimen sequenced in a study of shared clonotypes between healthy human individuals. Using immunoSEQ multiplex PCR, the repertoire was profiled, and TCRdb retains in-frame clones only, with some absent. The table includes about 2.3 million clones, 85% to 95% detected once. The sequenced material came from naive CD4+ T cells from PBMCs. Regarding subset: CD45RA+ positively selected. The receptors shown here come from a man between 18 and 35 years old in good health. Some clones in this sample may be carry-over from other donors' samples.

This chain connects TRBV11-2 to TRBJ2-5; D gene uncertain. The CDR3 runs 15 residues. V lost 1 base to trimming and J lost 9 bases, with 18 bases between them. Germline CDR1 is SGHAT and CDR2 is FQNNGV. CDR3 coding DNA: TGTGCCAGCAGCTTAGGGCAGGTCCTCTCCGGTCCCCAGTACTTC. Translating gives CASSLGQVLSGPQYF.

The V call is TRBV5-6, the J call TRBJ2-3; D gene ambiguous. Germline loops: CDR1 SGHDT, CDR2 YYEEEE. This CDR3 comprises 14 residues. Trimming pared 3 bases from V and 5 bases from J, leaving 13 bases between. The CDR3 DNA is TGTGCCAGCAGCTCCCCGAGTCTTAGAGATACGCAGTATTTT. Its translation is CASSSPSLRDTQYF.

The J gene is TRBJ1-1, the V gene TRBV11-2; D call uncertain. There are 13 residues in the CDR3. Germline V CDR1 and CDR2: SGHAT, FQNNGV. V lost 5 bases and J lost 1, with 8 bases in between. CDR3 sequence: CASSTQENTEAFF. The CDR3 DNA sequence: TGTGCCAGCAGCACCCAGGAGAACACTGAAGCTTTCTTT.

The sample holds one count of this clone. CDR3 region: CASSLVGQGGNNEQFF. Written as DNA, the CDR3 is TGTGCCAGCAGCTTAGTGGGACAGGGGGGTAACAATGAGCAGTTCTTC. The chain couples TRBV11-3 to TRBJ2-1; 11 positions agree with TRBD1. The V segment lost 1 base and the J segment 5 bases; nucleotides outside the gene matches: 4. The CDR3 extends over 16 amino acids. Germline V lookup: CDR1 SGHNT, CDR2 YENEEA.

The chain joins TRBV23-1 to TRBJ2-7, with D uncertain. TRBV23-1 is an ORF for which the function is uncertain. The CDR3 has 13 amino acids. V lost 2 bases and J 0 bases, leaving 5 bases between the germline ends. The chain's CDR3 is CASSQPDSYEQYF. The CDR3 coding sequence is TGCGCCAGCAGTCAACCCGACTCCTACGAGCAGTACTTC.

Points on this clone: This same CDR3 is encoded by further DNA sequences in the sample. V gene TRBV28 combines with J gene TRBJ2-7, with unresolved D. The ends were cut back, 5 bases at V and 2 bases at J, with 4 bases in the middle. The length of the CDR3 is 11 residues. The germline gives CDR1 MDHEN, CDR2 SYDVKM. In nucleotides, the CDR3 is TGTGCCAGCAGTGAGACCTACGAGCAGTACTTC. It is translated as CASSETYEQYF.

This clone was picked up one time. The chain has TRBV5-1 and TRBJ2-1, with 10 bases that match TRBD1. The germline CDR1 and CDR2 sequences are SGHRS and YFSETQ. Trimming took 4 bases from V and 10 from J; bases not matched to a gene: 14. This CDR3 region has 16 residues. The CDR3 DNA follows: TGCGCCAGCAGCCTAGGACAGGGGGGCCTAATTCACGAGCAGTTCTTC. Translation gives CASSLGQGGLIHEQFF.

V usage is TRBV6-5 and J usage is TRBJ2-7, with D possibly being TRBD1 or TRBD2 (5 bases each). CDR1 and CDR2 from the germline V gene are MNHEY and SVGAGI. The CDR3 contains 13 residues. Trimming shortened V by 2 bases and J by 7 bases, and 12 bases separated the two germline ends. CDR3 DNA sequence: TGTGCCAGCAGTTACCCTCCTGGGGGTGAGCAGTACTTC. It codes for CASSYPPGGEQYF.

The chain couples TRBV19 to TRBJ1-1; the match to TRBD1 covers 7 bases. There are 12 residues in the CDR3. The V segment lost 5 bases and the J segment 8 bases; nucleotides outside the gene matches: 5. Germline V lookup: CDR1 LNHDA, CDR2 SQIVND (reference sequence). The CDR3 sequence: CASSPRDSEAFF. As DNA, the CDR3 is TGTGCCAGTAGTCCTCGGGACAGCGAAGCTTTCTTT.

The V and J genes are TRBV30 and TRBJ2-5; unclear D gene. TRBJ2-7 matches the DNA end more closely, so the J call is doubtful. The germline CDR1 and CDR2 sequences are GTSNPN and SVGIG (reference sequence). The CDR3 extends over 11 amino acids. The chain's CDR3 is CAWSLVHEQYF. The CDR3, as DNA: TGTGCCTGGAGCTTGGTTCACGAGCAGTACTTC.

The V call is TRBV30, the J call TRBJ2-3; 13 nucleotides agree with TRBD2. With 3 bases clipped from V and 4 bases from J, the junction kept 13 bases outside the gene matches. Germline assignment: CDR1 GTSNPN and CDR2 SVGIG (reference sequence). This CDR3 is built from 18 residues. The CDR3 protein is CAWRTPWLTSGRPDTQYF. CDR3 nucleotides: TGTGCCTGGAGGACCCCGTGGTTGACTAGCGGGAGGCCAGATACGCAGTATTTT.

The rearrangement uses TRBV28 and TRBJ1-5; possible D gene TRBD1, 5 bases. Germline V CDR1 and CDR2: MDHEN, SYDVKM. CDR3 length: 14 amino acids. V dropped 7 bases and J dropped 7 bases, with 17 bases sitting between them. CDR3 sequence reads: CASTPAGRRQPQHF. Written as DNA, the CDR3 is TGTGCCAGCACCCCGGCGGGGCGTCGGCAGCCCCAGCATTTT.

This chain uses TRBV7-2 with TRBJ2-1; maybe TRBD1 (5 bases). The CDR3 loop spans 15 amino acids. Germline CDR1 reads SGHTA; CDR2 reads FQGNSA. V lost 1 base, J lost 0 bases, and 7 bases lay in between. In DNA, the CDR3 is TGTGCCAGCAGCTTAGGGACACCCTCCTACAATGAGCAGTTCTTC. It specifies CASSLGTPSYNEQFF.

Concerning this clone: Other DNA sequences in this sample translate to the same CDR3. The V call is TRBV28, the J call TRBJ1-3, with D possibly being TRBD1 (5 bases). Germline V gene data show CDR1 as MDHEN and CDR2 as SYDVKM. The V end lost 4 bases, the J end lost 4 bases, and 11 bases lay between the germline ends. This CDR3 has 14 residues. CDR3 residues: CASSSPGRGNTIYF. Here the CDR3 DNA reads TGTGCCAGCAGTTCGCCGGGACGAGGAAACACCATATATTTT.

The V and J genes are TRBV6-5 and TRBJ1-2; D ambiguous. The CDR3 loop spans 13 amino acids. V lost 4 bases and J lost 8, with 14 bases in between. Germline CDR1 is MNHEY and CDR2 is SVGAGI. CDR3 region: CASSWSGRAGYTF. The CDR3 DNA reads as TGTGCCAGCAGTTGGAGCGGGAGGGCGGGCTACACCTTC.

This chain links TRBV5-4 with TRBJ1-4; weak D call: TRBD1 (5 bases). V was cut by 1 base and J by 4 bases, with 8 bases left in between. Germline V gives CDR1 SGHNT, CDR2 YYREEE (reference sequence). CDR3 size: 14 residues. The CDR3 sequence is CASSLWQGNEKLFF. The CDR3 DNA follows: TGTGCCAGCAGCTTGTGGCAGGGTAATGAAAAACTGTTTTTT.

J is TRBJ2-2 and V is TRBV7-9; no clear D. The CDR3 is 15 residues long. Germline V lookup: CDR1 SEHNR, CDR2 FQNEAQ (reference sequence). V was trimmed by 1 base and J by 7 bases, leaving 13 bases between them. The CDR3 is CASSLGSTSYGELFF. CDR3 DNA sequence: TGTGCCAGCAGCTTAGGCTCTACGTCCTACGGGGAGCTGTTTTTT.

The J gene is TRBJ1-4, the V gene TRBV29-1; D is perhaps TRBD1 (5 bases). V lost 7 bases, J lost 5 bases, and 11 bases lay in between. The CDR3 is 12 amino acids. The germline V gene has CDR1 SQVTM and CDR2 ANQGSEA. The CDR3 region is CSGGRPNEKLFF. As DNA, the CDR3 is TGCAGCGGGGGCAGACCCAATGAAAAACTGTTTTTT.

The V and J genes are TRBV9 and TRBJ2-7; TRBD2 agrees at 7 bases. J gave up 2 bases and V 2 bases, and 7 bases lay outside the gene matches. CDR1 is SGDLS and CDR2 is YYNGEE in the germline V gene. CDR3 length equals 15 residues. CDR3: CASSVGRESPYEQYF. The CDR3 DNA is TGTGCCAGCAGCGTGGGGCGGGAGAGCCCCTACGAGCAGTACTTC.

This clone was counted a few times. The chain employs TRBV7-3 and TRBJ1-1; weak D call: TRBD1 (6 bases). The V end lost 5 bases, the J end lost 1 base, and 11 bases lay between the germline ends. Germline CDR1 reads SGHTA; CDR2 reads FQGTGA. CDR3 size: 14 residues. The CDR3 loop is CASSRDRRNTEAFF. In DNA, the CDR3 is TGTGCCAGCAGCCGAGACAGGCGGAACACTGAAGCTTTCTTT.

The rearrangement joins TRBV28 to TRBJ2-7; D remains unclear. This CDR3 is built from 11 residues. Trimming removed 7 bases at V and 4 bases at J, with 8 bases between. Germline lookup yields CDR1 MDHEN and CDR2 SYDVKM. The CDR3 DNA reads TGTGCCAGCACTGGGTTGTACGAGCAGTACTTC. It specifies CASTGLYEQYF.

On this clone itself: Germline is not matched at one junction end, which may reflect a read error. The chain recombines TRBV10-3 with TRBJ2-7, with 7 nucleotides matching TRBD2. In germline, CDR1 is ENHRY, CDR2 SYGVKD. CDR3 length: 13 residues. For the CDR3, the DNA is TGTGCCATTAGTGGCGGGAGCGGATACGAGCAGTACTTC. Protein sequence: CAISGGSGYEQYF.

The V call is TRBV29-1, the J call TRBJ2-5; D is possibly TRBD1 (6 bases). Germline CDR1 reads SQVTM; CDR2 reads ANQGSEA. The CDR3 runs 14 residues. V was clipped by 4 bases and J by 3 bases, with 15 bases between them. This chain's CDR3 is CSVGGQMKKETQYF. The CDR3 region has the DNA TGCAGCGTTGGAGGACAGATGAAAAAAGAGACCCAGTACTTC.

This chain connects TRBV5-5 to TRBJ2-7, with D perhaps assigned TRBD1 or TRBD2 (5 bases each). V lost 4 bases and J lost 7, with 12 bases in between. Germline V gene sequence: CDR1 SGHKS, CDR2 YYEKEE (reference sequence). The CDR3 extends over 12 amino acids. The CDR3 nucleotides read TGTGCCAGCAGCCGCGCAGAGGGGGAGCAGTACTTC. It is translated as CASSRAEGEQYF.

Concerning this clone itself: Distinct nucleotide sequences in the sample also encode this CDR3. This chain's CDR3 is CASSLSSNQPQHF. CDR3 nucleotide sequence: TGTGCCAGCAGCTTGTCCAGCAATCAGCCCCAGCATTTT. J is TRBJ1-5 and V is TRBV5-5; D is ambiguous. This CDR3 region has 13 residues. CDR1 SGHKS and CDR2 YYEKEE come from the germline V gene (reference sequence). Trimming pared 1 base from V and 1 base from J, leaving 3 bases between.

On this clone: This sample includes further DNA sequences coding for the same CDR3. The genes are TRBV28 and TRBJ1-2; 7 positions match TRBD1. The CDR3 is 12 residues long. The ends lost 6 bases at V and 5 bases at J; junction bases unmatched: 3. The V gene's germline CDR1 is MDHEN and CDR2 SYDVKM. This CDR3 reads CASSDRVYGYTF. CDR3 nucleotides: TGTGCCAGCAGCGACAGGGTTTATGGCTACACCTTC.

This rearrangement joins TRBV28 to TRBJ2-7; 13 nucleotides align to TRBD2. Germline trimming cut 5 bases from V and 5 bases from J; bases unmatched to any gene: 6. Germline lookup yields CDR1 MDHEN and CDR2 SYDVKM. This CDR3 has 15 residues. The CDR3 DNA reads TGTGCCAGCAGTACCGGACTAGCGGGAGCTCACGAGCAGTACTTC. Its translation is CASSTGLAGAHEQYF.

The rearrangement links TRBV25-1 to TRBJ2-2; D is possibly TRBD1 (6 bases). CDR3 length: 15 residues. V shed 3 bases and J shed 0 bases, with 8 bases lying between them. Germline V CDR1 and CDR2: MGHDK, SYGVNS. CDR3 in DNA: TGTGCCAGCAGTGAGAGGACAGCGAACACCGGGGAGCTGTTTTTT. Translating it yields CASSERTANTGELFF.

The V and J genes are TRBV18 and TRBJ2-3; TRBD2 might be the D (6 bases). The CDR3 has 15 amino acids. The V end lost 2 bases, the J end lost 2 bases, and 11 bases lay between the germline ends. Germline loops: CDR1 KGHSH, CDR2 LQKENI. In DNA form, the CDR3 reads TGTGCCAGCTCACCAGTTAGCGGCCCCACAGATACGCAGTATTTT. It is translated as CASSPVSGPTDTQYF.

With respect to this clone: Other DNA sequences in this sample translate to the same CDR3. The chain uses TRBV28 and TRBJ2-7, with D maybe TRBD1 (6 bases). V gave up 4 bases and J gave up 2 bases, with 9 bases separating them. Germline CDR1 is MDHEN and CDR2 is SYDVKM. This CDR3 contains 13 residues. For the CDR3, the DNA is TGTGCCAGCAGTTCAGGGGTTCCCTACGAGCAGTACTTC. Protein product: CASSSGVPYEQYF. The variable domain in full, completed from reference TRBV28 and TRBJ2-7, reads DVKVTQSSRYLVKRTGEKVFLECVQDMDHENMFWYRQDPGLGLRLIYFSYDVKMKEKGDIPEGYSVSREKKERFSLILESASTNQTSMYLCASSSGVPYEQYFGPGTRLTVT.

The chain combines TRBV4-1 with TRBJ1-1; 7 bases agree with TRBD1. CDR1 MGHRA and CDR2 YSYEKL come from the germline V gene. V shed 4 bases, J shed 0 bases, and the junction held 5 bases outside the gene matches. This CDR3 has 15 amino acids. The CDR3 is CASSRTGPLNTEAFF. DNA of the CDR3: TGCGCCAGCAGCCGGACAGGACCACTGAACACTGAAGCTTTCTTT.

This chain links TRBV27 with TRBJ1-1, with D perhaps TRBD1 (6 bases). V was pared by 3 bases and J by 3 bases, with 8 bases between. Germline V gene data show CDR1 as MNHEY and CDR2 as SMNVEV (reference sequence). The CDR3 runs to 13 residues. The CDR3 reads CASSLDSYTEAFF. Here the CDR3 DNA reads TGTGCCAGCAGTTTGGACAGCTACACTGAAGCTTTCTTT.